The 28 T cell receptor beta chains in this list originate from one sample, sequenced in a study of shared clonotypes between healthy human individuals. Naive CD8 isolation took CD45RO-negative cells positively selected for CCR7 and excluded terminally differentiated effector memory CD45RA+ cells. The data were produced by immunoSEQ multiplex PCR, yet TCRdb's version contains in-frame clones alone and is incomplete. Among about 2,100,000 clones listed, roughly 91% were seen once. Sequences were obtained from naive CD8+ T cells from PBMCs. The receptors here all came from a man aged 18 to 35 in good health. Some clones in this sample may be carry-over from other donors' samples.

The CDR3 is CASRETGSYNEQFF. CDR3 sequence (DNA): TGCGCCAGCCGCGAAACGGGGTCCTACAATGAGCAGTTCTTC. The chain uses TRBV4-1 and TRBJ2-1, with D tentatively TRBD2 (5 bases). Trimming stripped 8 bases from V and 1 base from J, with 12 bases between. The CDR3 is 14 residues long. The germline CDR1 and CDR2 sequences are MGHRA and YSYEKL.

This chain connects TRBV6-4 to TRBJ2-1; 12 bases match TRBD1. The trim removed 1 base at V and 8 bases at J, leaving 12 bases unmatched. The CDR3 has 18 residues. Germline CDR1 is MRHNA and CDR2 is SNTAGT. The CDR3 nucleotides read TGTGCCAGCAGTGACTTTTCGTCGGGACAGGGGGCTTCGGATGAGCAGTTCTTC. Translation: CASSDFSSGQGASDEQFF.

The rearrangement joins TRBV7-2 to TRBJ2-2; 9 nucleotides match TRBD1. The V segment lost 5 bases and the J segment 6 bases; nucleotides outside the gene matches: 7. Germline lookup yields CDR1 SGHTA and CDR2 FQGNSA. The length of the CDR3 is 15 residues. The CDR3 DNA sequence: TGTGCCAGCAGCCTGTACAGGGGGCGGGCCGGGGAGCTGTTTTTT. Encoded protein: CASSLYRGRAGELFF.

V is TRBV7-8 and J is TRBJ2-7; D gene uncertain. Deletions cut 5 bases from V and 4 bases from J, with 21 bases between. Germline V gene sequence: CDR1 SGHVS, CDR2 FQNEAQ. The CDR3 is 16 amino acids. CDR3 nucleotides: TGTGCCAGCAGCCCAAACCTGCCCAGTCTTTGGTACGAGCAGTACTTC. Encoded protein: CASSPNLPSLWYEQYF. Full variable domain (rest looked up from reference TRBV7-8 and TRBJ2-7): GAGVSQSPRYKVAKRGQDVALRCDPISGHVSLFWYQQALGQGPEFLTYFQNEAQLDKSGLPSDRFFAERPEGSVSTLKIQRTQQEDSAVYLCASSPNLPSLWYEQYFGPGTRLTVT.

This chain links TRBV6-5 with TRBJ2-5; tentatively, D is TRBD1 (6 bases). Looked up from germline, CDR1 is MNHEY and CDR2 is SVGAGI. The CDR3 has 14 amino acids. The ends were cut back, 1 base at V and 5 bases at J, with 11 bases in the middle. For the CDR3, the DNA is TGTGCCAGCAGTTACTATGGACAGTGGGAGACCCAGTACTTC. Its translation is CASSYYGQWETQYF.

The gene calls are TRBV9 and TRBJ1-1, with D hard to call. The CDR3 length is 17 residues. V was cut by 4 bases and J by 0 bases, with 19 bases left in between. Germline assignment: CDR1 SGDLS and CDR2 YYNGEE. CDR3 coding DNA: TGTGCCAGCAGCCCGGCCAGTAGTCCGATGATGAACACTGAAGCTTTCTTT. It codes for CASSPASSPMMNTEAFF.

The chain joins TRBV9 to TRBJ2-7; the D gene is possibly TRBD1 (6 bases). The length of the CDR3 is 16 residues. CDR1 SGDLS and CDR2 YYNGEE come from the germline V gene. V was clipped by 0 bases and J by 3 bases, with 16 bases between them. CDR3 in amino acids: CASSVAATGNIYEQYF. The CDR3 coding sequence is TGTGCCAGCAGCGTAGCTGCAACAGGGAATATCTACGAGCAGTACTTC.

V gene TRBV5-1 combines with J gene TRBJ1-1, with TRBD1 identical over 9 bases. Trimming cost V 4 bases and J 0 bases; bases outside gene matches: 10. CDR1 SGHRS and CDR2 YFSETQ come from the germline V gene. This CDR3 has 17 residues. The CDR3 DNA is TGCGCCAGCAGCAGGGCCGGGGGGGACAGGGTGAACACTGAAGCTTTCTTT. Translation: CASSRAGGDRVNTEAFF.

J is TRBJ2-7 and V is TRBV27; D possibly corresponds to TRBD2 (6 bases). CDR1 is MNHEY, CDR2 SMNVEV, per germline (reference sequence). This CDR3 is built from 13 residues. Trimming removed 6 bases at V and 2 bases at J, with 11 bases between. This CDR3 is CASSGDFPYEQYF. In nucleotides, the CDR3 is TGTGCCAGCAGCGGGGACTTCCCCTACGAGCAGTACTTC.

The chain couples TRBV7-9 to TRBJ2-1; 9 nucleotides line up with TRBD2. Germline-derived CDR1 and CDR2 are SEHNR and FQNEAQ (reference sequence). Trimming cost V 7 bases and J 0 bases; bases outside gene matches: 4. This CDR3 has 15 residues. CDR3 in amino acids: CASIGSGSSYNEQFF. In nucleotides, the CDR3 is TGTGCCAGCATTGGTAGCGGGAGCTCCTACAATGAGCAGTTCTTC.

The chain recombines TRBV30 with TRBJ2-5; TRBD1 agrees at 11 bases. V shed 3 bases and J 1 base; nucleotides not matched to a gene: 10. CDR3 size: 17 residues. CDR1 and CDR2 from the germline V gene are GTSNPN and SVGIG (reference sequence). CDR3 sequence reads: CAWRGTGGDTFQETQYF. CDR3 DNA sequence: TGTGCCTGGAGGGGGACAGGGGGAGACACCTTCCAAGAGACCCAGTACTTC.

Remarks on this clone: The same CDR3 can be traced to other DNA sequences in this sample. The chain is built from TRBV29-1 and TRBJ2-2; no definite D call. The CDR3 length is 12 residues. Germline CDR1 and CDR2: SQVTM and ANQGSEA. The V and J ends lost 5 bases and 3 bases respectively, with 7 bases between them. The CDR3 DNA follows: TGCAGCGTTCAAGGGTACACCGGGGAGCTGTTTTTT. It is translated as CSVQGYTGELFF.

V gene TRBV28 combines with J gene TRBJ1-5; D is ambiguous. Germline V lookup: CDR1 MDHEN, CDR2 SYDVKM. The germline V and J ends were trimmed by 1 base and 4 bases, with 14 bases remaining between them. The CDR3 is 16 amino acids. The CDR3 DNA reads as TGTGCCAGCAGTTTATCGGCAGCTACAATGAATCAGCCCCAGCATTTT. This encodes CASSLSAATMNQPQHF. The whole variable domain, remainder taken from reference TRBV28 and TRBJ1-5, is DVKVTQSSRYLVKRTGEKVFLECVQDMDHENMFWYRQDPGLGLRLIYFSYDVKMKEKGDIPEGYSVSREKKERFSLILESASTNQTSMYLCASSLSAATMNQPQHFGDGTRLSIL.

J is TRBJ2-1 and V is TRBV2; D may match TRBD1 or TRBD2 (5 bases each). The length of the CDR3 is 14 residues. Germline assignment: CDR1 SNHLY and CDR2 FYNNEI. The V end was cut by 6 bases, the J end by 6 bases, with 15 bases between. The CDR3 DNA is TGTGCCAGCAGGCCCCGGGACGGCCTCAATGAGCAGTTCTTC. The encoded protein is CASRPRDGLNEQFF.

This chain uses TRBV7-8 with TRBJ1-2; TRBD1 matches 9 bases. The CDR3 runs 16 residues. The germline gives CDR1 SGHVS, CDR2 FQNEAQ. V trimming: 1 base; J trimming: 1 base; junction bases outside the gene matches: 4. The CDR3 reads CASSLDGTGLNYGYTF. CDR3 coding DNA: TGTGCCAGCAGCTTAGATGGGACAGGGCTTAACTATGGCTACACCTTC.

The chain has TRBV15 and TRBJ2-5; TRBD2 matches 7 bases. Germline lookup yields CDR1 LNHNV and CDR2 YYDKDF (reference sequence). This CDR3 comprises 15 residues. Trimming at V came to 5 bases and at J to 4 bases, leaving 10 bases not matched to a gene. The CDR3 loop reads CATSAEGRGRETQYF. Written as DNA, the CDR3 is TGTGCCACCAGCGCAGAAGGGAGGGGAAGAGAGACCCAGTACTTC.

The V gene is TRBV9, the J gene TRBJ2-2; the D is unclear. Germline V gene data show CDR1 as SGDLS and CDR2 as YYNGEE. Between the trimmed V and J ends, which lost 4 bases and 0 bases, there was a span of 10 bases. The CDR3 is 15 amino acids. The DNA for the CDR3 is TGTGCCAGCAGCCCGAGTGGGCCGAACACCGGGGAGCTGTTTTTT. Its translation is CASSPSGPNTGELFF.

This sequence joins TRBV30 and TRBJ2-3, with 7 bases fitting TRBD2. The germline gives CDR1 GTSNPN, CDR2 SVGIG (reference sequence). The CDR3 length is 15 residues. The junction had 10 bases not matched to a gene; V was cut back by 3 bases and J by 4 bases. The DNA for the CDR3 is TGTGCCTGGAGCGCGGGAGCTAGAGGGTCAGATACGCAGTATTTT. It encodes CAWSAGARGSDTQYF.

Here the CDR3 DNA reads TGCGCCAGCAGCCAAGATCGGGGGTCTAGCGTTCTAAATGAGCAGTTCTTC. It codes for CASSQDRGSSVLNEQFF. This chain uses TRBV4-3 with TRBJ2-1, with D possibly matching TRBD2 (6 bases). CDR3 size: 17 residues. V dropped 0 bases and J dropped 7 bases, with 19 bases sitting between them. Looked up from germline, CDR1 is LGHNA and CDR2 is YSLEER.

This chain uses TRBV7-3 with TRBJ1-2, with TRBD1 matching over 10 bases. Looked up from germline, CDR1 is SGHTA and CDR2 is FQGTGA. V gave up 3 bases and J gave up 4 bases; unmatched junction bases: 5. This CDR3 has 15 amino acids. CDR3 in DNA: TGTGCCAGCAGCTTTGACAGGGGGCATTTCTATGGCTACACCTTC. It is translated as CASSFDRGHFYGYTF. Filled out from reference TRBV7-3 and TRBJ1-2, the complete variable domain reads GAGVSQTPSNKVTEKGKYVELRCDPISGHTALYWYRQSLGQGPEFLIYFQGTGAADDSGLPNDRFFAVRPEGSVSTLKIQRTERGDSAVYLCASSFDRGHFYGYTFGSGTRLTVV.

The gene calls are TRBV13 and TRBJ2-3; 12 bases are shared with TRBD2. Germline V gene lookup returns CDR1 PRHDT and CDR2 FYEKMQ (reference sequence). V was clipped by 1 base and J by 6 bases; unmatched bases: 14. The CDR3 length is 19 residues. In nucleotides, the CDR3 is TGTGCCAGCAGCTTAGAGCGCGGACTAGCGGGAACTCCGGGGGATACGCAGTATTTT. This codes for CASSLERGLAGTPGDTQYF. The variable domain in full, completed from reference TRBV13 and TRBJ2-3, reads AAGVIQSPRHLIKEKRETATLKCYPIPRHDTVYWYQQGPGQDPQFLISFYEKMQSDKGSIPDRFSAQQFSDYHSELNMSSLELGDSALYFCASSLERGLAGTPGDTQYFGPGTRLTVL.

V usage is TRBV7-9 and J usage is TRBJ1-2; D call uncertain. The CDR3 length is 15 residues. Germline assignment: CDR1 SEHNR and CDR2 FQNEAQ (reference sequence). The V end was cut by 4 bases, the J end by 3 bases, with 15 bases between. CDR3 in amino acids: CASSSPNPRDYGYTF. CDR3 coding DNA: TGTGCCAGCAGCTCCCCAAACCCTAGGGACTATGGCTACACCTTC. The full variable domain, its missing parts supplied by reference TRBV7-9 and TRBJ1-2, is DTGVSQNPRHKITKRGQNVTFRCDPISEHNRLYWYRQTLGQGPEFLTYFQNEAQLEKSRLLSDRFSAERPKGSFSTLEIQRTEQGDSAMYLCASSSPNPRDYGYTFGSGTRLTVV.

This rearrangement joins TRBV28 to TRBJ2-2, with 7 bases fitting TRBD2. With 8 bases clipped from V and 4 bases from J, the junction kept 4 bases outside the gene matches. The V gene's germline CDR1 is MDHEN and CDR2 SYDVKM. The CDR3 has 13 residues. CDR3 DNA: TGTGCCAGCGCTAGCGGACTCACCGGGGAGCTGTTTTTT. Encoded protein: CASASGLTGELFF. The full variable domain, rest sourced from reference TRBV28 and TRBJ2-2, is DVKVTQSSRYLVKRTGEKVFLECVQDMDHENMFWYRQDPGLGLRLIYFSYDVKMKEKGDIPEGYSVSREKKERFSLILESASTNQTSMYLCASASGLTGELFFGEGSRLTVL.

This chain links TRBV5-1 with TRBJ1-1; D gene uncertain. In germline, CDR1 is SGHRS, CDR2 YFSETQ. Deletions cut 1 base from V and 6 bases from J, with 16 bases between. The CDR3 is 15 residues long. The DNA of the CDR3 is TGCGCCAGCAGCTTGTCCCCCTTACTGCCCCCTGAAGCTTTCTTT. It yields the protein CASSLSPLLPPEAFF. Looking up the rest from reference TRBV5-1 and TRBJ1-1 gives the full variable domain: KAGVTQTPRYLIKTRGQQVTLSCSPISGHRSVSWYQQTPGQGLQFLFEYFSETQRNKGNFPGRFSGRQFSNSRSEMNVSTLELGDSALYLCASSLSPLLPPEAFFGQGTRLTVV.

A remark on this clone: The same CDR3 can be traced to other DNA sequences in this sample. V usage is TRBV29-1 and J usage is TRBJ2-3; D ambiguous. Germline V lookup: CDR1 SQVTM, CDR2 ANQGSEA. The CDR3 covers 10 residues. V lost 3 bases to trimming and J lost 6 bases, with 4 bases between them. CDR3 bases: TGCAGCGTTGATCGCGATACGCAGTATTTT. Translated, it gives CSVDRDTQYF.

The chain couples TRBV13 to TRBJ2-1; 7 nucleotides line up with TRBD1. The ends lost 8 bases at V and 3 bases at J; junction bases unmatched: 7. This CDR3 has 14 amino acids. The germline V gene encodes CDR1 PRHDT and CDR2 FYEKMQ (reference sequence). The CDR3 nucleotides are TGTGCCAGCGGACCAACAGGGGTCTACAATGAGCAGTTCTTC. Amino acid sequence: CASGPTGVYNEQFF.

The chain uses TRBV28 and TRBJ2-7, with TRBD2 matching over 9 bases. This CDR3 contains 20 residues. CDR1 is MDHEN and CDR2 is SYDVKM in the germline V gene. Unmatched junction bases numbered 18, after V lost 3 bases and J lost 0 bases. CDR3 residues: CASSFRGSSGAFSFSYEQYF. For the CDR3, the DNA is TGTGCCAGCAGTTTTAGGGGGTCTAGCGGGGCTTTCTCTTTCTCCTACGAGCAGTACTTC.

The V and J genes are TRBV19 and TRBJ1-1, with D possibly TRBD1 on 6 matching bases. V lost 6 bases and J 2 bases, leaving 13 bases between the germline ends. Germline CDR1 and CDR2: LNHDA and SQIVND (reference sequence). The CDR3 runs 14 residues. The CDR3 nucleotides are TGTGCCAGTAGCCTGACAGGACCCAACACTGAAGCTTTCTTT. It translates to CASSLTGPNTEAFF. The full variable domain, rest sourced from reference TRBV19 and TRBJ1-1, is DGGITQSPKYLFRKEGQNVTLSCEQNLNHDAMYWYRQDPGQGLRLIYYSQIVNDFQKGDIAEGYSVSREKKESFPLTVTSAQKNPTAFYLCASSLTGPNTEAFFGQGTRLTVV.